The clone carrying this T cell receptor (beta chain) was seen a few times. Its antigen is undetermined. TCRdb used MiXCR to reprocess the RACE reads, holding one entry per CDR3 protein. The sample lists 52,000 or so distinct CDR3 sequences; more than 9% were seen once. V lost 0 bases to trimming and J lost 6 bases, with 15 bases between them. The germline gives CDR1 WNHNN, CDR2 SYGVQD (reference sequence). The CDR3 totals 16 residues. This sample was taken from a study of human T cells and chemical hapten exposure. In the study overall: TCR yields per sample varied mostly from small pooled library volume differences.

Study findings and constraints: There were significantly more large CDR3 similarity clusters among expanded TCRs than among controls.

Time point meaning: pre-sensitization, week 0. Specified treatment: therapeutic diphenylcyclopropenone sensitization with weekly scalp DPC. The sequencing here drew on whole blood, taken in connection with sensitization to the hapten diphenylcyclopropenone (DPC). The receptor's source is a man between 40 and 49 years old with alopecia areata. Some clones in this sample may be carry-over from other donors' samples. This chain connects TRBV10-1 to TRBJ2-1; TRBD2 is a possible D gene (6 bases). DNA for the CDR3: TGCGCCAGCAGTGAGTCGACTAGGGTTGAATTCAATGAGCAGTTCTTC. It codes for CASSESTRVEFNEQFF.